A selection of T cell receptor beta chains follows, all from one sample in a study of cytomegalovirus exposure and HLA in healthy donors. Profiling relied on immunoSEQ multiplex PCR, and the TCRdb table lists in-frame clones only, not all of them. The sample includes about 150,000 clones, more than 70% of them seen just once. What was sequenced was PBMCs. The receptors were sampled from a human donor in good health. CDR3s include the opening cysteine and the closing phenylalanine or tryptophan. A D gene is named only where the DNA matches it firmly. For some rows the clone size is stated as once, few or many, or as a class when expanded; others skip it.

>NA|NA|TRBJ2-7|14|TRBV7-7
CASSGLSRWDEQYF
TGTGCTAGCAGCGGGTTGTCGAGGTGGGACGAGCAGTACTTC
>NA|NA|TRBJ2-2|16|TRBV7-3
CASSLRGNVNTGELFF
TGTGCCAGCAGCTTAAGAGGAAACGTGAACACCGGGGAGCTGTTTTTT
>NA|NA|TRBJ2-1|12|TRBV25-1
CASSAGRGEQFF
TGTGCCAGCAGTGCGGGGAGGGGGGAGCAGTTCTTC
>NA|NA|TRBJ1-3|14|TRBV2
CASKMTNSGNTIYF
TGTGCCAGCAAAATGACAAACTCTGGAAACACCATATATTTT
>NA|NA|TRBJ1-1|15|TRBV9
CASSVKGSRDTEAFF
TGTGCCAGCAGCGTAAAGGGGTCGAGAGACACTGAAGCTTTCTTT
>NA|NA|TRBJ1-2|13|TRBV4-3
CASSQSGIGGYTF
TGCGCCAGCAGCCAATCCGGGATCGGAGGCTACACCTTC
>TRBD1|NA|TRBJ2-7|15|TRBV7-8
CASSLAGQGAFEQYF
TGTGCCAGCAGCTTAGCGGGACAGGGGGCTTTCGAGCAGTACTTC
>NA|NA|TRBJ2-6|14|TRBV7-9
CASSLSSGANVLTF
TGTGCCAGCAGCTTGAGCTCTGGGGCCAACGTCCTGACTTTC
>TRBD2|NA|TRBJ2-3|16|TRBV6-6
CASSLTGGSGRDTQYF
TGTGCCAGCAGTTTAACCGGGGGTAGCGGGAGGGATACGCAGTATTTT
>TRBD2|NA|TRBJ2-7|17|TRBV4-2
CASSQEFGTSGIYEQYF
TGTGCCAGCAGCCAAGAATTTGGGACTAGCGGAATCTACGAGCAGTACTTC
>TRBD1|NA|TRBJ1-6|13|TRBV7-3
CASSPQQDRPLHF
TGTGCCAGCAGCCCCCAACAGGACAGGCCCCTCCACTTT
>TRBD2|NA|TRBJ2-4|11|TRBV5-1
CASQSGRSLYF
TGCGCCAGCCAGAGCGGGAGGAGTTTATACTTC
>NA|NA|TRBJ1-2|14|TRBV4-1
CASSAGGTGYGYTF
TGCGCCAGCAGCGCCGGCGGGACGGGCTATGGCTACACCTTC
>NA|NA|TRBJ2-5|12|TRBV5-1
CASSAEQETQYF
TGCGCCAGCAGTGCGGAACAAGAGACCCAGTACTTC
>NA|NA|TRBJ2-7|11|TRBV25-1
CASSRGYEQYF
TGTGCCAGCAGTAGGGGTTACGAGCAGTACTTC
>NA|NA|TRBJ2-6|14|TRBV6-5
CASSYSRGANVLTF
TGTGCCAGCAGTTACTCCCGGGGGGCCAACGTCCTGACTTTC
>NA|NA|TRBJ2-1|14|TRBV19
CASSIGAVYNEQFF
TGTGCCAGTAGTATTGGGGCCGTTTACAATGAGCAGTTCTTC
>TRBD2|NA|TRBJ2-5|15|TRBV7-8
CASSHLTSGMETQYF
TGTGCCAGCAGCCATTTGACTAGCGGGATGGAGACCCAGTACTTC
>TRBD1|NA|TRBJ2-7|14|TRBV28
CASSPFRDSYEQYF
TGTGCCAGCAGTCCTTTCCGGGACAGCTACGAGCAGTACTTC
>NA|NA|TRBJ1-1|15|TRBV27
CASLSNLRVNTEAFF
TGTGCCAGCTTATCCAATCTGAGAGTCAACACTGAAGCTTTCTTT
>NA|NA|TRBJ2-3|14|TRBV27
CASSWGGPTDTQYF
TGTGCCAGCAGTTGGGGAGGCCCCACAGATACGCAGTATTTT
>NA|NA|TRBJ2-7|13|TRBV11-2
CASSDRTEYEQYF
TGTGCCAGCAGCGACAGGACAGAGTACGAGCAGTACTTC
>NA|NA|TRBJ1-2|14|TRBV9
CASSVEVRGFGYTF
TGTGCCAGCAGCGTAGAAGTCAGGGGATTTGGCTACACCTTC
>NA|NA|TRBJ1-4|16|TRBV4-1
CASSQSGQGTNEKLFF
TGCGCCAGCAGCCAATCAGGTCAGGGCACTAATGAAAAACTGTTTTTT
>TRBD2|NA|TRBJ2-5|15|TRBV29-1
CSVERLAGGRETQYF
TGCAGCGTTGAAAGACTAGCGGGAGGCCGAGAGACCCAGTACTTC
>NA|few|TRBJ1-3|12|TRBV7-2
CASSLDRGTIYF
TGTGCCAGCAGCTTAGACCGGGGCACCATATATTTT
>NA|NA|TRBJ2-1|15|TRBV7-6
CASSPGGGKYNEQFF
TGTGCCAGCAGCCCCGGAGGCGGAAAGTACAATGAGCAGTTCTTC